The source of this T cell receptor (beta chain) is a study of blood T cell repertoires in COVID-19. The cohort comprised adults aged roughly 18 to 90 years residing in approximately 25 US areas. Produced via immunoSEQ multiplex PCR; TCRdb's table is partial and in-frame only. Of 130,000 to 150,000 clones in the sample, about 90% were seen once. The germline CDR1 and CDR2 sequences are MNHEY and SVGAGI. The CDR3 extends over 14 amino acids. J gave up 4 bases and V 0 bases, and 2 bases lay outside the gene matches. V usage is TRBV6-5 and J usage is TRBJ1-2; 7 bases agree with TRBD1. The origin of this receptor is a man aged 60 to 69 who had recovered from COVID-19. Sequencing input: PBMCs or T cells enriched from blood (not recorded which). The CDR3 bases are TGTGCCAGCAGTTACTCGGGACAGACCTATGGCTACACCTTC. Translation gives CASSYSGQTYGYTF.